This T cell receptor beta chain was sequenced during a study of blood T cell repertoires in COVID-19. Sequencing used immunoSEQ multiplex PCR; TCRdb keeps in-frame clones, though not all of them. Among roughly 250,000 clones listed, nearly 90% were seen once. Germline values: CDR1 MNHEY, CDR2 SVGEGT. Trimming left V 5 bases short and J 5 bases short, with 12 bases between. This CDR3 is 13 amino acids long. The receptor's source is a woman aged 40 to 55 who had recovered from COVID-19. V and J are TRBV6-2 or TRBV6-3 and TRBJ2-5, with unresolved D. Sequenced input: peripheral blood. Written as DNA, the CDR3 is TGTGCCAGCAGTCGGTTCCGCGGCGAGACCCAGTACTTC. This encodes CASSRFRGETQYF.